This T cell receptor (beta chain) came from a study of brain metastases from non-small cell lung cancer. Study-level results: Metastases had sparse T cells but largely shared repertoires with primaries. T-cell clones appeared expanded in approximately 58% of brain metastases relative to matched primary tumors. T-cell infiltration was lower in brain metastases than primaries (P < 0.001).

Trimming at V came to 8 bases and at J to 7 bases, leaving 14 bases not matched to a gene. Germline V CDR1 and CDR2: MDHEN, SYDVKM. The CDR3 covers 14 residues. A remark on this clone: What it binds is not known.

The data were produced by immunoSEQ multiplex PCR, yet TCRdb's version contains in-frame clones alone and is incomplete. This sample yields 2,500 to 3,000 clones, of which approximately 90% are seen a single time; 3.5% to 4.5% belongs to the top ten. The source is a donor aged 40 or over with non-small cell lung cancer. The sequenced material came from primary lung tumor tissue. This sequence joins TRBV28 and TRBJ2-7, with 7 bases identical to TRBD1. The CDR3 is CASVKAGTAGEQYF. The CDR3 DNA is TGTGCCAGCGTAAAGGCAGGGACAGCCGGGGAGCAGTACTTC.